This T cell receptor beta chain was obtained from a study of T-cell reconstitution after alpha-beta-depleted transplantation in children. Remarks on this clonotype: The antigen remains undetermined.

Unique molecular identifiers were used to barcode this TCRbeta library. TCRdb reprocessed the PCR reads with MiXCR, giving one entry per CDR3 protein. The sample records about 980,000 distinct CDR3 sequences, about 29% being singletons. General study points: Reportedly, roughly two months post-transplant, alpha-beta T cells arose from several hundred expanded graft clones.

V was clipped by 7 bases and J by 4 bases, with 19 bases between them. This CDR3 contains 15 residues. The chain combines TRBV12-3 or TRBV12-4 with TRBJ1-1; D is perhaps TRBD1 (5 bases). The material sequenced was PBMCs, mostly from graft donor cells, taken 360 days after TCRalphabeta/CD19-depleted stem cell transplant. This receptor was obtained from a boy under three years old who had a stem cell transplant for SCID, so the T cells may come from the graft donor. The CDR3 region has the DNA TGTGCCAGCAACACCGCCCGGGTCAGGGCCACTGAAGCTTTCTTT. Protein sequence: CASNTARVRATEAFF.